This T cell receptor (beta chain) was captured in a study of control samples from healthy donors and cancer patients. TCRdb's copy holds only in-frame clones and misses some; the assay was immunoSEQ multiplex PCR. The table shows 70,000 to 95,000 clones, with roughly nine tenths occurring only once. Unmatched junction bases numbered 2, after V lost 4 bases and J lost 2 bases. The germline V gene encodes CDR1 SGHTA and CDR2 FQGNSA. The CDR3 has 16 amino acids. The chain is built from TRBV7-2 and TRBJ2-5; 15 bases agree with TRBD2. The specimen sequenced was blood. This sequence was found in a woman younger than 45 in good health. The CDR3 nucleotides read TGTGCCAGCAGCTCAGGACTAGCGGGAGGGCAAGAGACCCAGTACTTC. Translating gives CASSSGLAGGQETQYF.